This T cell receptor (beta chain) was obtained from a study of shared clonotypes between healthy human individuals. Study-level results: The diversity represented, both genetic and in exposure history, was limited by few donors.

V lost 6 bases to trimming and J lost 5 bases, with 23 bases between them. Germline V CDR1 and CDR2: SGHTA, FQGTGA. This CDR3 comprises 17 residues. TCRdb's table, derived via immunoSEQ multiplex PCR, lists solely in-frame clones and lacks some. The repertoire has approximately 1,000,000 clones, approximately 75% of them found once; the top ten carry about 0.94%. On this clone: What it recognizes is unknown.

The receptor's source is a young man in good health. Some clones in this sample may be carry-over from other donors' samples. The chain uses TRBV7-3 and TRBJ1-5; D remains ambiguous. The sequenced sample was memory CD4+ T cells from PBMCs. As to subset: CD45RA-negative fraction. In nucleotides, the CDR3 is TGTGCCAGCAGGGGGAACGGAGTGGTAGCATGGCATCAGCCCCAGCATTTT. Protein product: CASRGNGVVAWHQPQHF. The variable domain in full, with the rest retrieved from reference TRBV7-3 and TRBJ1-5, is GAGVSQTPSNKVTEKGKYVELRCDPISGHTALYWYRQSLGQGPEFLIYFQGTGAADDSGLPNDRFFAVRPEGSVSTLKIQRTERGDSAVYLCASRGNGVVAWHQPQHFGDGTRLSIL.